The rows below give T cell receptor beta chains drawn from one sample of a study of technical replicates of blood from several donors. Here immunoSEQ multiplex PCR was the method, and the copy in TCRdb shows in-frame clones only, minus some. The sample holds some 70,000 clones, approximately 90% seen once. The specimen sequenced was PBMCs. The receptor set was obtained from a human donor in good health. Some clones in this sample may be carry-over from other donors' samples. Both conserved end residues are part of each CDR3.

CASRTTSLSSYEQYF	TRBV21-1	TRBJ2-7
CARSTDGGPGDTQYF	TRBV5-3	TRBJ2-3
CASSSGSSYEQYF	TRBV28	TRBJ2-7
CASSPNERSVSTDTQYF	TRBV7-6	TRBJ2-3
CASTKDRGGPDTQYF	TRBV6-1	TRBJ2-3
CASSLYGGSYNEQFF	TRBV5-1	TRBJ2-1
CASSAHTDNQPQHF	TRBV9	TRBJ1-5
CASSNRDRGRGANVLTF	TRBV5-1	TRBJ2-6
CASSLSASAEAFF	TRBV7-9	TRBJ1-1
CASSLGFGLAGAETQYF	TRBV5-4	TRBJ2-5
CASSLTGSSYEQYF	TRBV6-5	.
CASSPGTGGNQPQHF	TRBV7-9	TRBJ1-5
CASSLLGTGGNQPQHF	TRBV27	TRBJ1-5
CASSVTGVEGTEAFF	TRBV9	TRBJ1-1
CASSPYRQVSYEQYF	TRBV18	TRBJ2-7
CASSLLGVRTDTQYF	TRBV5-1	TRBJ2-3
CASSRTSEPREQYF	TRBV5-4	TRBJ2-7
CASSLTFSSTGIAYEQYF	TRBV11-1	TRBJ2-7
CAWSVGTANYGYTF	TRBV30	TRBJ1-2
CASKGGMNSPLHF	TRBV6-1	TRBJ1-6
CSIRLNTEAFF	TRBV29-1	TRBJ1-1
CASSGMRDRGQNEQFF	TRBV21-1	TRBJ2-1
CASSLSNRVEVWNTF	TRBV7-2	TRBJ1-2
CASNLVPVPPGGRSYEQYF	TRBV7-7	TRBJ2-7
CASSPPYQGALEQYF	TRBV18	TRBJ2-7
CASSAAGTRGSSSTDTQYF	TRBV5-1	TRBJ2-3
CASSFGTTYEQYF	TRBV7-8	TRBJ2-7
CATSRERGLAYNEQFF	TRBV15	TRBJ2-1
CASSVALRLAGTDTQYF	TRBV9	TRBJ2-3
CASSVVSADTQYF	TRBV9	TRBJ2-3
CASSPRTGGRGYEQYF	TRBV27	TRBJ2-7
CASSRGTNDFYEQYF	TRBV6-5	TRBJ2-7
CASRLDREGGGNEKLFF	TRBV2	TRBJ1-4
CASSRHNQETQYF	TRBV7-2	TRBJ2-5
CASSPRDRGWGTEAFF	TRBV10-1	TRBJ1-1
CASSPHGQGAAEAFF	TRBV7-9	TRBJ1-1
CASSSGGLHYEQYF	TRBV7-3	TRBJ2-7
CASRTGPSGNTIYF	TRBV9	TRBJ1-3
CASSSDIGHGYTF	TRBV7-6	TRBJ1-2
CASNQGNQPQHF	TRBV2	TRBJ1-5
CATSNNRYEQYF	TRBV15	TRBJ2-7
CASSPSPTGGPSEQFF	TRBV4-2	TRBJ2-1
CASRNLADEQFF	TRBV7-6	TRBJ2-1
CASSLQGALGFTGELFF	TRBV7-3	TRBJ2-2
CASSRDSNNSPLHF	TRBV19	TRBJ1-6